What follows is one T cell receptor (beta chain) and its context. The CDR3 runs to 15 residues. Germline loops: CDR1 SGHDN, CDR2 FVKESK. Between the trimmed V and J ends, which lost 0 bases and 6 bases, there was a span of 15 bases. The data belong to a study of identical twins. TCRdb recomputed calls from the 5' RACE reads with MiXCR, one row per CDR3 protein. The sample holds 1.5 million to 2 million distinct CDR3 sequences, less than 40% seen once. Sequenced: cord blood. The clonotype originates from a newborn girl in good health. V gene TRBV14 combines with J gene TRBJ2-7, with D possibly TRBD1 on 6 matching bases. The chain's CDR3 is CASSQDPTGPGEQYF. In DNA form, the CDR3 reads TGTGCCAGCAGCCAAGATCCCACAGGGCCGGGCGAGCAGTACTTC.